There are a few counts of the clone carrying this T cell receptor (beta chain). No antigen is known for it. This CDR3 has 15 residues. V was clipped by 8 bases and J by 3 bases; unmatched bases: 12. Germline V gene data show CDR1 as MDHEN and CDR2 as SYDVKM. Without any cell sorting, roughly 18-31 mg of bulk tissue yielded co-extracted RNA and DNA. The sample belongs to a study of tumor-infiltrating lymphocytes in primary liver carcinoma. Total RNA amounting to roughly 0.5 ug was the source from which TCR beta cDNA was made with a constant-region primer. Employing slightly modified ARM-PCR, three nested multiplex PCR rounds were run, and these gave rise to the TCR beta libraries. The two initial PCR rounds, 9 to 11 cycles each, used TRBV1-TRBV30 forward and C-beta reverse primers. Each CDR3 protein gets one entry after TCRdb re-called the multiplex PCR reads with MiXCR. This table holds about 120,000 distinct CDR3 sequences, less than 80% found once.

Study-level points and caveats: Tumor-adjacent and tumor-blood pairs displayed less overlap than did pairs of tumor regions.

This TCR was recovered from a woman aged 60-75 years with primary liver carcinoma and hepatitis B virus infection. Sequenced input: liver tumor tissue from sampling region 1. Subset: tumor region T1, superior pole. The rearrangement joins TRBV28 to TRBJ2-7; 8 nucleotides agree with TRBD2. The CDR3 region is CASGIGAGVSYEQYF. The CDR3 DNA reads TGTGCCAGCGGGATAGGAGCGGGAGTCAGCTACGAGCAGTACTTC.